The 32 T cell receptor beta chains listed next were all sequenced from one sample in a study of blood T cell repertoires in COVID-19. Some clones are missing from TCRdb's copy, which holds only in-frame ones; the method was immunoSEQ multiplex PCR. The sample holds over 150,000 clones, under 85% seen once. Material for sequencing was peripheral blood. The receptor set was obtained from a man at least 80 years old with COVID-19, enrolled during active disease.

The chain links TRBV29-1 to TRBJ1-5; 8 bases are a match to TRBD1. CDR1 is SQVTM and CDR2 is ANQGSEA in the germline V gene. CDR3 length: 14 residues. Losses at the gene ends were 4 bases for V and 3 bases for J; bases not matched to a gene: 5. CDR3 coding DNA: TGCAGCGTTGCGGCAGGGGGCGTCAATCAGCCCCAGCATTTT. Its translation is CSVAAGGVNQPQHF.

The chain couples TRBV7-2 to TRBJ2-1; D may be TRBD1 (6 bases). The CDR3 runs to 11 residues. Trimming left V 6 bases short and J 9 bases short, with 9 bases between. Germline V CDR1 and CDR2: SGHTA, FQGNSA. The CDR3 spells CASRTGAEQFF. CDR3 in DNA: TGTGCCAGCAGGACAGGCGCTGAGCAGTTCTTC.

The rearrangement uses TRBV18 and TRBJ1-3; no reliable D call. CDR3 length: 13 residues. Trimming removed 5 bases at V and 5 bases at J, with 10 bases between. CDR1 KGHSH and CDR2 LQKENI come from the germline V gene. CDR3: CASSGEERNTIYF. In nucleotides, the CDR3 is TGTGCCAGCTCAGGAGAGGAGAGAAACACCATATATTTT. Complete variable domain (other parts from reference TRBV18 and TRBJ1-3): NAGVMQNPRHLVRRRGQEARLRCSPMKGHSHVYWYRQLPEEGLKFMVYLQKENIIDESGMPKERFSAEFPKEGPSILRIQQVVRGDSAAYFCASSGEERNTIYFGEGSWLTVV.

The chain joins TRBV2 to TRBJ1-6; perhaps TRBD1 as D (6 bases). CDR3 length equals 17 residues. Per the germline V gene, CDR1 is SNHLY and CDR2 is FYNNEI. The V end was cut by 5 bases, the J end by 3 bases, with 17 bases between. CDR3 sequence (DNA): TGTGCCAGCAGTCACCGTCAGGGGAGGGACTATAATTCACCCCTCCACTTT. Residues: CASSHRQGRDYNSPLHF. The full variable domain, rest sourced from reference TRBV2 and TRBJ1-6, is EPEVTQTPSHQVTQMGQEVILRCVPISNHLYFYWYRQILGQKVEFLVSFYNNEISEKSEIFDDQFSVERPDGSNFTLKIRSTKLEDSAMYFCASSHRQGRDYNSPLHFGNGTRLTVT.

The chain has TRBV7-9 and TRBJ2-3; D is uncertain. The V end was cut by 2 bases, the J end by 0 bases, with 6 bases between. The CDR3 loop spans 14 amino acids. Germline values: CDR1 SEHNR, CDR2 FQNEAQ (reference sequence). CDR3 sequence: CASSLYGSTDTQYF. The DNA of the CDR3 is TGTGCCAGCAGCTTATACGGTAGCACAGATACGCAGTATTTT.

CDR3 amino acids: CASSPKRAYAKNIQYF. The DNA for the CDR3 is TGTGCCAGCAGCCCTAAGAGGGCGTACGCCAAAAACATTCAGTACTTC. This rearrangement joins TRBV3-1 (or the pseudogene TRBV3-2) to TRBJ2-4; maybe TRBD2 (5 bases). Germline lookup yields CDR1 LGHDT and CDR2 YNNKEL (reference sequence). The CDR3 extends over 16 amino acids. V was cut by 4 bases and J by 1 base, with 14 bases left in between.

In its sample, this clone was seen a few times. V is TRBV4-3 and J is TRBJ1-6; no clear D. CDR1 LGHNA and CDR2 YSLEER come from the germline V gene. The V gene lost 0 bases and the J gene lost 10 bases, with 10 bases spanning the gap. CDR3 size: 14 residues. The CDR3 loop reads CASSQDPQASPLHF. In DNA form, the CDR3 reads TGCGCCAGCAGCCAAGACCCCCAGGCCTCACCCCTCCACTTT.

CDR3 in DNA: TGTGCCAGCAGCCGACCGACAGGGGGTTATGGCTACACCTTC. Its translation is CASSRPTGGYGYTF. This chain joins TRBV5-6 and TRBJ1-2, with 9 bases aligning to TRBD1. Trimming at V came to 4 bases and at J to 5 bases, leaving 6 bases not matched to a gene. Germline V gives CDR1 SGHDT, CDR2 YYEEEE. The CDR3 contains 14 residues.

This sequence joins TRBV7-9 and TRBJ1-3; no firm D call. This CDR3 comprises 15 residues. CDR1 SEHNR and CDR2 FQNEAQ come from the germline V gene (reference sequence). Trimming took 5 bases from V and 2 from J, leaving 13 bases between them. CDR3 nucleotide sequence: TGTGCCAGCAGCCCCTATTTGACTCCTGGAAACACCATATATTTT. Its protein is CASSPYLTPGNTIYF.

The sample holds a few counts of this clone. This chain links TRBV6-5 with TRBJ1-1; D call uncertain. Germline lookup yields CDR1 MNHEY and CDR2 SVGAGI. V gave up 7 bases and J gave up 4 bases, with 19 bases separating them. This CDR3 comprises 15 residues. CDR3 loop: CASTPQKARGTEAFF. The CDR3 region has the DNA TGTGCCAGCACCCCCCAGAAGGCGCGCGGCACTGAAGCTTTCTTT.

V and J are TRBV25-1 and TRBJ2-5; 9 bases map to TRBD2. Per the germline V gene, CDR1 is MGHDK and CDR2 is SYGVNS. Losses at the gene ends were 8 bases for V and 5 bases for J; bases not matched to a gene: 9. The CDR3 length is 14 residues. CDR3 loop: CASGYSGGFETQYF. The CDR3 coding sequence is TGTGCCAGCGGTTATAGCGGGGGTTTTGAGACCCAGTACTTC.

This CDR3 is CASSPPRTGAKDTQYF. The CDR3 coding sequence is TGTGCCAGCAGCCCTCCCCGGACAGGGGCTAAAGATACGCAGTATTTT. This sequence joins TRBV5-5 and TRBJ2-3; 9 bases align to TRBD1. V gave up 4 bases and J gave up 5 bases; unmatched junction bases: 11. Germline V CDR1 and CDR2: SGHKS, YYEKEE (reference sequence). The CDR3 covers 16 residues.

This chain uses TRBV5-5 with TRBJ1-2; D is undetermined. CDR1 and CDR2 from the germline V gene are SGHKS and YYEKEE (reference sequence). This CDR3 contains 13 residues. Trimming cost V 0 bases and J 5 bases, with 8 bases left between them. CDR3 loop: CASSLENSYGYTF. The CDR3 DNA is TGTGCCAGCAGCTTGGAGAACAGTTATGGCTACACCTTC.

The sample holds one count of this clone. J is TRBJ1-6 and V is TRBV11-2; possibly TRBD1 for D (6 bases). CDR1 and CDR2 from the germline V gene are SGHAT and FQNNGV. The V gene lost 0 bases and the J gene lost 9 bases, with 12 bases spanning the gap. CDR3 length: 15 amino acids. This chain's CDR3 is CASSLEKGGVSPLHF. For the CDR3, the DNA is TGTGCCAGCAGCTTAGAAAAGGGGGGGGTTTCACCCCTCCACTTT.

This clone was seen only a few times. The rearrangement links TRBV12-3 or TRBV12-4 to TRBJ1-2; D is ambiguous. V was pared by 6 bases and J by 6 bases, with 11 bases between. This CDR3 region has 12 residues. The DNA for the CDR3 is TGTGCCAGCAGACCACCGAGGGATGGCTACACCTTC. Its protein product is CASRPPRDGYTF.

This clone occurred once. This sequence joins TRBV5-1 and TRBJ2-2; D is possibly TRBD1 (6 bases). The CDR3 is 14 amino acids. Trimming shortened V by 1 base and J by 7 bases, and 11 bases separated the two germline ends. Germline V gene sequence: CDR1 SGHRS, CDR2 YFSETQ. Here the CDR3 DNA reads TGCGCCAGCAGCTTGCAGGGGCTGGGCGGGGAGCTGTTTTTT. Its protein is CASSLQGLGGELFF. The whole variable domain, remainder taken from reference TRBV5-1 and TRBJ2-2, is KAGVTQTPRYLIKTRGQQVTLSCSPISGHRSVSWYQQTPGQGLQFLFEYFSETQRNKGNFPGRFSGRQFSNSRSEMNVSTLELGDSALYLCASSLQGLGGELFFGEGSRLTVL.

This sequence joins TRBV5-1 and TRBJ2-5, with 8 bases fitting TRBD1. The germline CDR1 and CDR2 sequences are SGHRS and YFSETQ. The CDR3 is 13 amino acids. With 3 bases clipped from V and 4 bases from J, the junction kept 2 bases outside the gene matches. DNA of the CDR3: TGCGCCAGCAGCTGGACAGGGCTAGAGACCCAGTACTTC. It translates to CASSWTGLETQYF.

Notes on this clone: The identical CDR3 is also encoded by other nucleotide sequences in the sample. J is TRBJ1-1 and V is TRBV7-9, with D possibly TRBD1 on 6 matching bases. The CDR3 consists of 13 residues. From germline, CDR1 is SEHNR and CDR2 FQNEAQ (reference sequence). Trimming took off 3 bases at V and 4 bases at J, with 9 bases between the two ends. CDR3 region: CASSLQQGTEAFF. CDR3 nucleotide sequence: TGTGCCAGCAGCTTGCAACAGGGCACTGAAGCTTTCTTT.

The V gene is TRBV6-5, the J gene TRBJ2-1; TRBD1 agrees at 10 bases. V lost 6 bases, J lost 8 bases, and 10 bases stayed unmatched. This CDR3 comprises 15 residues. The germline V gene encodes CDR1 MNHEY and CDR2 SVGAGI. DNA for the CDR3: TGTGCCAGCAGGTCGTCCGGGACAGGGGATGATGAGCAGTTCTTC. Protein: CASRSSGTGDDEQFF.

The J gene is TRBJ1-4, the V gene TRBV27; 7 nucleotides match TRBD1. Germline assignment: CDR1 MNHEY and CDR2 SMNVEV (reference sequence). The V segment lost 2 bases and the J segment 5 bases; nucleotides outside the gene matches: 14. This CDR3 has 18 residues. The CDR3 nucleotides read TGTGCCAGCAGTTTACAGGTTCCCCGGACAGGACCCAATGAAAAACTGTTTTTT. Protein product: CASSLQVPRTGPNEKLFF.

J is TRBJ1-6 and V is TRBV6-5; D unclear. Trimming left V 7 bases short and J 0 bases short, with 10 bases between. Germline V gene sequence: CDR1 MNHEY, CDR2 SVGAGI. The CDR3 totals 15 residues. CDR3 protein: CASNPLSSYNSPLHF. The CDR3 DNA follows: TGTGCCAGCAACCCACTTAGCTCCTATAATTCACCCCTCCACTTT.

CDR3 bases: TGTGCCAGTTCCCGACGGGGGGCGAACACCGGGGAGCTGTTTTTT. This sequence encodes CASSRRGANTGELFF. The chain uses TRBV6-5 and TRBJ2-2; 7 bases are a match to TRBD2. Germline CDR1 reads MNHEY; CDR2 reads SVGAGI. The CDR3 length is 15 residues. Trimming cost V 9 bases and J 0 bases; bases outside gene matches: 7.

The genes are TRBV28 and TRBJ1-2, with unresolved D. Germline V gives CDR1 MDHEN, CDR2 SYDVKM. This CDR3 is 14 amino acids long. Trimming took 4 bases from V and 4 from J, leaving 13 bases between them. CDR3 sequence: CASSSLPGAYGYTF. In DNA form, the CDR3 reads TGTGCCAGCAGTTCGCTACCAGGCGCCTATGGCTACACCTTC.

V and J are TRBV25-1 and TRBJ1-4; weak D call: TRBD1 (5 bases). From germline, CDR1 is MGHDK and CDR2 SYGVNS. The CDR3 sequence is 15 residues long. Trimming removed 2 bases at V and 4 bases at J, with 11 bases between. CDR3: CASSEVGQGNEKLFF. Written as DNA, the CDR3 is TGTGCCAGCAGTGAAGTCGGCCAGGGTAATGAAAAACTGTTTTTT.

The gene calls are TRBV19 and TRBJ2-3; D gene ambiguous. V was cut by 8 bases and J by 1 base, with 10 bases left in between. Per the germline V gene, CDR1 is LNHDA and CDR2 is SQIVND (reference sequence). This CDR3 has 13 amino acids. In nucleotides, the CDR3 is TGTGCCAGTGGTACGAGGCGCACAGATACGCAGTATTTT. The encoded protein is CASGTRRTDTQYF. Full variable domain (missing parts from reference TRBV19 and TRBJ2-3): DGGITQSPKYLFRKEGQNVTLSCEQNLNHDAMYWYRQDPGQGLRLIYYSQIVNDFQKGDIAEGYSVSREKKESFPLTVTSAQKNPTAFYLCASGTRRTDTQYFGPGTRLTVL.

V is TRBV10-2 and J is TRBJ2-7; perhaps TRBD1 as D (6 bases). Germline V gene lookup returns CDR1 WSHSY and CDR2 SAAADI. Trimming took 4 bases from V and 2 from J, leaving 9 bases between them. This CDR3 comprises 13 residues. CDR3 in amino acids: CASSAGGPYEQYF. The CDR3 bases are TGCGCCAGCAGTGCTGGGGGCCCCTACGAGCAGTACTTC.

The chain combines TRBV5-4 with TRBJ2-3; a possible D gene is TRBD2 (5 bases). The CDR3 loop spans 16 amino acids. Trimming pared 3 bases from V and 1 base from J, leaving 15 bases between. Germline V gene data show CDR1 as SGHNT and CDR2 as YYREEE (reference sequence). The CDR3, as DNA: TGTGCCAGCAGCTACCCTTATAGAGCGGGCACAGATACGCAGTATTTT. This translates into CASSYPYRAGTDTQYF.

The rearrangement links TRBV6-5 to TRBJ2-5; 9 bases line up with TRBD1. This CDR3 region has 14 residues. The germline V gene has CDR1 MNHEY and CDR2 SVGAGI. The V gene end was trimmed by 7 bases and the J gene end by 2 bases; junction bases not matched to a gene: 5. The CDR3, as DNA: TGTGCCAGCACCCGGGACAGGGATCAAGAGACCCAGTACTTC. It specifies CASTRDRDQETQYF.

This sequence joins TRBV18 and TRBJ1-1; weak D call: TRBD1 (5 bases). This CDR3 is 14 amino acids long. V was cut by 3 bases and J by 3 bases, with 11 bases left in between. Germline CDR1 KGHSH, CDR2 LQKENI. CDR3 nucleotide sequence: TGTGCCAGCTCACCGGGGGGGTCCTACACTGAAGCTTTCTTT. It encodes CASSPGGSYTEAFF.

V is TRBV3-1 (or the pseudogene TRBV3-2) and J is TRBJ2-2; 7 bases match TRBD2. Losses at the gene ends were 5 bases for V and 6 bases for J; bases not matched to a gene: 6. Germline V gene sequence: CDR1 LGHDT, CDR2 YNNKEL (reference sequence). CDR3 length: 14 amino acids. The CDR3 spells CASSTPTSAGELFF. The CDR3 DNA sequence: TGTGCCAGCAGCACCCCCACTAGCGCCGGGGAGCTGTTTTTT.

J is TRBJ2-7 and V is TRBV3-1 (or the pseudogene TRBV3-2); 8 positions match TRBD1. With 4 bases clipped from V and 2 bases from J, the junction kept 7 bases outside the gene matches. The CDR3 length is 15 residues. Germline V CDR1 and CDR2: LGHDT, YNNKEL (reference sequence). The CDR3 DNA reads as TGTGCCAGCAGCCGTGGGACAGGCCCTGCCTACGAGCAGTACTTC. Residues: CASSRGTGPAYEQYF.

CDR3 in DNA: TGTGCCAGCAGTTTAGCCAGGGGCTACGAGCAGTACTTC. As protein: CASSLARGYEQYF. This chain links TRBV28 with TRBJ2-7, with D possibly TRBD1 on 6 matching bases. Trimming left V 2 bases short and J 3 bases short, with 8 bases between. CDR3 length: 13 amino acids. Germline V gene lookup returns CDR1 MDHEN and CDR2 SYDVKM.